This TCR beta chain is drawn from a study of T cells in Graves' hyperthyroidism and ophthalmopathy. The germline CDR1 and CDR2 sequences are SGHDT and YYEEEE. This CDR3 comprises 16 residues. With V trimmed by 4 bases and J by 1 base, 8 bases remained unmatched. Regarding this clonotype: Antigen specificity is unknown.

General study findings and limits: The model anticipated ophthalmopathy a median 6.5 months pre-onset. Appearing also in blood were most of the thyroid clonotypes expanded above 0.001. Ophthalmopathy was told apart from stable hyperthyroidism by a 13 V-J model.

Exclusions: uncontrolled infection, other autoimmune disease, pregnancy, lactation. RNA transcripts gave rise to amplified TCR beta CDR3 regions. TCR CDR3 underwent first-round RT-PCR with the HTBI primer set. TCRdb reprocessed the multiplex PCR reads via MiXCR and lists one record per CDR3 protein. In the table there are about 98,000 distinct CDR3 sequences, approximately 39% of which are singletons. The TCR originated in a woman under 40 with Graves' hyperthyroidism. The specimen sequenced was peripheral blood or thyroid tissue (not recorded which). The chain uses TRBV5-6 and TRBJ2-7, with TRBD2 matching over 10 bases. CDR3 DNA sequence: TGTGCCAGCAGCCCGGGACTAGCGATAGGTTCCTACGAGCAGTACTTC. This sequence encodes CASSPGLAIGSYEQYF.